The subject of this entry is one TCR beta chain. Reanalyzing the 5' RACE reads, TCRdb keeps one entry per CDR3 protein, without DNA. In all, the sample yields some 390,000 distinct CDR3 sequences. This record comes from a study of T cells expressing NK-cell markers. The CDR3 spans 16 residues. Germline loops: CDR1 SGHDN, CDR2 FVKESK. The genes are TRBV14 and TRBJ2-2; TCRdb indicates TRBD1, and absent DNA this call remains unverified. The TCR comes from a woman in her fifties or sixties in good health. Sequencing was done on a sample of blood T cells: a sorted CD56 or NKG2C T cell subset, CD4+ or CD8+ T cells, or bulk PBMC T cells (not recorded which). CDR3 residues: CASSQRGPTNTGELFF.